This T cell receptor beta chain is drawn from a study of Tregs in tolerant kidney transplant recipients. This clone has a handful of counts. The antigen remains unidentified. Study-level findings and limits: Biological reproducibility was not directly addressed, but technical replication error appeared minimal.

This CDR3 contains 15 residues. Germline V gene data show CDR1 as SGHDT and CDR2 as YYEEEE. V was clipped by 5 bases and J by 5 bases; unmatched bases: 6. Only in-frame clones appear in the TCRdb table, and some are missing; sequencing was by immunoSEQ multiplex PCR. This table has some 250,000 clones, approximately 83% appearing once. Thawed PBMCs were FACS-sorted into unstimulated CD4+CD25+CD127- regulatory T cells, CD4+CD25- non-regulatory cells, CD4 and CD8 cells. The chain links TRBV5-6 to TRBJ2-2; TRBD2 aligns across 10 bases. This clonotype originated in a human donor in good health. Material: CD4+ T cells from blood. The CDR3 reads CASSVAGGNTGELFF. CDR3 DNA: TGTGCCAGCAGTGTAGCGGGAGGAAATACCGGGGAGCTGTTTTTT. Based on the CDR3 plus reference TRBV5-6 and TRBJ2-2, the full variable domain is DAGVTQSPTHLIKTRGQQVTLRCSPKSGHDTVSWYQQALGQGPQFIFQYYEEEERQRGNFPDRFSGHQFPNYSSELNVNALLLGDSALYLCASSVAGGNTGELFFGEGSRLTVL.